These T cell receptor beta chains were read from a single sample in a study of blood T cells in healthy people across ages. TCRdb called the 5' RACE reads again in MiXCR, with one record for every CDR3 protein. Among 1,300,000 or so distinct CDR3 sequences listed, almost 60% were seen once. Sequencing was done on a sample of blood. The receptors stem from a man aged 18 to 29 in good health. Both conserved end residues are part of each CDR3. A D gene is named only where the DNA matches it firmly. Expanded clones get a size class; other rows say once, few or many, or leave the size out.

j_gene: TRBJ2-4; d_gene: NA; abundance: NA; v_gene: TRBV29-1; CDR3nt: TGCAGCGTTTGGTATAGAGGGACGGCCGCCAAAAACATTCAGTACTTC; CDR3aa: CSVWYRGTAAKNIQYF
j_gene: TRBJ1-2; d_gene: NA; abundance: once; v_gene: TRBV4-1; CDR3nt: TGCGCCAGCAGCCAAGAAAATTCCCCCTATGGCTACACCTTC; CDR3aa: CASSQENSPYGYTF
j_gene: TRBJ1-2; d_gene: NA; abundance: NA; v_gene: TRBV7-2; CDR3nt: TGTGCCAGCAGCTTAGCCGAGCAGACCTCTAACTATGGCTACACCTTC; CDR3aa: CASSLAEQTSNYGYTF
j_gene: TRBJ2-1; d_gene: NA; abundance: NA; v_gene: TRBV12-3/TRBV12-4; CDR3nt: TGTGCCAGCAGGGGGGTTGCGTCGCAAAATGAGCAGTTCTTC; CDR3aa: CASRGVASQNEQFF
j_gene: TRBJ2-5; d_gene: NA; abundance: NA; v_gene: TRBV12-3/TRBV12-4; CDR3nt: TGTGCCAGCAGTGTCCAGGGGTCCCTCAATGAGCAGTACTTC; CDR3aa: CASSVQGSLNEQYF
j_gene: TRBJ2-6; d_gene: NA; abundance: few; v_gene: TRBV4-1; CDR3nt: TGCGCCAGCAGCGGGGGAAGATCTGGGGCCAACGTCCTGACTTTC; CDR3aa: CASSGGRSGANVLTF
j_gene: TRBJ2-3; d_gene: NA; abundance: NA; v_gene: TRBV7-9; CDR3nt: TGTGCCAGCATCCCCGAAAGGTGGCAGTTTTTGCATACGCAGTATTTT; CDR3aa: CASIPERWQFLHTQYF
j_gene: TRBJ1-1; d_gene: NA; abundance: few; v_gene: TRBV4-1; CDR3nt: TGCGCCAGCAGCCAGGCTACAGGGAACACTGAAGCTTTCTTT; CDR3aa: CASSQATGNTEAFF
j_gene: TRBJ1-2; d_gene: NA; abundance: NA; v_gene: TRBV4-1; CDR3nt: TGCGCCAGCAGCCAAATTAAGCGAGGGAACTATGGCTACACCTTC; CDR3aa: CASSQIKRGNYGYTF
j_gene: TRBJ1-2; d_gene: NA; abundance: NA; v_gene: TRBV20-1; CDR3nt: TGCAGTGCTAGAGATCTCGTCACCCCTGGGGGCTACACCTTC; CDR3aa: CSARDLVTPGGYTF
j_gene: TRBJ2-3; d_gene: NA; abundance: NA; v_gene: TRBV4-1; CDR3nt: TGCGCCAGCAGCCAATGGGGGCAATCCACAGATACGCAGTATTTT; CDR3aa: CASSQWGQSTDTQYF
j_gene: TRBJ1-1; d_gene: TRBD1; abundance: NA; v_gene: TRBV10-3; CDR3nt: TGTGCCGTACGGGGACAGGTGAACACTGAAGCTTTCTTT; CDR3aa: CAVRGQVNTEAFF
j_gene: TRBJ2-5; d_gene: NA; abundance: once; v_gene: TRBV4-3; CDR3nt: TGCGCCAGCAGCCAAGATCGTGGCAGCCTAGCGGAGACCCAGTACTTC; CDR3aa: CASSQDRGSLAETQYF
j_gene: TRBJ2-7; d_gene: NA; abundance: few; v_gene: TRBV6-2/TRBV6-3; CDR3nt: TGTGCCAGCAGTTACGCACGGGGCTACGAGCAGTACTTC; CDR3aa: CASSYARGYEQYF
j_gene: TRBJ2-3; d_gene: TRBD2; abundance: NA; v_gene: TRBV7-2; CDR3nt: TGTGCCAGCAGCATTAGCGGGACCTATACGCAGTATTTT; CDR3aa: CASSISGTYTQYF
j_gene: TRBJ2-7; d_gene: TRBD2; abundance: NA; v_gene: TRBV7-2; CDR3nt: TGTGCCAGCAGCCGCCGGGACTATACCTACGAGCAGTACTTC; CDR3aa: CASSRRDYTYEQYF
j_gene: TRBJ2-2; d_gene: NA; abundance: once; v_gene: TRBV21-1; CDR3nt: TGTGCCAGCAGCCCCCCCACAGGGGTGGCCACCGGGGAGCTGTTTTTT; CDR3aa: CASSPPTGVATGELFF
j_gene: TRBJ2-7; d_gene: TRBD1; abundance: NA; v_gene: TRBV4-2; CDR3nt: TGTGCCAGCAGCCAAGCCCGGACAGGGTCGCCCTACGAGCAGTACTTC; CDR3aa: CASSQARTGSPYEQYF
j_gene: TRBJ2-7; d_gene: NA; abundance: NA; v_gene: TRBV20-1; CDR3nt: TGCAGTGCCCGTTTGGGTGCTAATTTCGTCTACGAGCAGTACTTC; CDR3aa: CSARLGANFVYEQYF